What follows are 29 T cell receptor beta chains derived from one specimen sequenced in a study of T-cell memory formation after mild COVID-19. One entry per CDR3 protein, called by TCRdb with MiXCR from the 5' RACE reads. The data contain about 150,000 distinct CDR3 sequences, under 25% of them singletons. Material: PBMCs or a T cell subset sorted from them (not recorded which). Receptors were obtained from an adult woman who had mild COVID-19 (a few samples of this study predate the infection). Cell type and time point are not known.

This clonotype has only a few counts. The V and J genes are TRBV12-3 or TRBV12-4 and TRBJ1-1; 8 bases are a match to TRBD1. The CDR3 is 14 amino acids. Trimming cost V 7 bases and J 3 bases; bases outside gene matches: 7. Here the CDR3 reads CASTFQGADTEAFF. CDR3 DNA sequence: TGTGCCAGCACATTCCAGGGGGCGGACACTGAAGCTTTCTTT.

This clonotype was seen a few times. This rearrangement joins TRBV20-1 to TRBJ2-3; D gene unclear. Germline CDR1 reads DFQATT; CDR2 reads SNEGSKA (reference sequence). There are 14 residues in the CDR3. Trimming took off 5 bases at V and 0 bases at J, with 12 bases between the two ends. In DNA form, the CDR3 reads TGCAGTGCTCCCATGCCAGCAAGCACAGATACGCAGTATTTT. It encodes CSAPMPASTDTQYF.

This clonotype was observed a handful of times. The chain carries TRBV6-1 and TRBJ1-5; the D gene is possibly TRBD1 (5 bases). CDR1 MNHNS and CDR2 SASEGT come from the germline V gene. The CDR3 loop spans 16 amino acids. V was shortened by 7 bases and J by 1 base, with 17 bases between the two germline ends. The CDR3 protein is CASNLIGTGSNQPQHF. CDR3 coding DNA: TGTGCCAGCAATCTTATCGGGACGGGAAGCAATCAGCCCCAGCATTTT.

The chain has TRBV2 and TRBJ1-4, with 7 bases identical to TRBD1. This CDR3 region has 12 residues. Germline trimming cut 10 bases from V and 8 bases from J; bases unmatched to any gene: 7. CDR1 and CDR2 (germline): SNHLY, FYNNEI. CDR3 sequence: CANNRGGEKLFF. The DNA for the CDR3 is TGTGCCAACAACAGGGGAGGCGAAAAACTGTTTTTT. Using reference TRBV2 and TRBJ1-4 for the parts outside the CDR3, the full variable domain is EPEVTQTPSHQVTQMGQEVILRCVPISNHLYFYWYRQILGQKVEFLVSFYNNEISEKSEIFDDQFSVERPDGSNFTLKIRSTKLEDSAMYFCANNRGGEKLFFGSGTQLSVL.

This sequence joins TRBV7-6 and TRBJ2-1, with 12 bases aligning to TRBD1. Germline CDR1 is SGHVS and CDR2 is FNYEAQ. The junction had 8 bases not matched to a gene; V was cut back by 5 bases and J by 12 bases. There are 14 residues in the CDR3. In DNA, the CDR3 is TGTGCCAGCAGCACCACGGGACAGGGGGCTTCGCAGTTCTTC. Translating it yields CASSTTGQGASQFF.

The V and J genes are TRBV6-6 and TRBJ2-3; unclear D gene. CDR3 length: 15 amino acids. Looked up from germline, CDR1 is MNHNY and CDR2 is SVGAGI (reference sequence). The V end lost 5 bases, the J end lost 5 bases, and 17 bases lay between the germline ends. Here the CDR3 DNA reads TGTGCCAGCAGTGACCGATCATCTCTAGGAGATACGCAGTATTTT. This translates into CASSDRSSLGDTQYF.

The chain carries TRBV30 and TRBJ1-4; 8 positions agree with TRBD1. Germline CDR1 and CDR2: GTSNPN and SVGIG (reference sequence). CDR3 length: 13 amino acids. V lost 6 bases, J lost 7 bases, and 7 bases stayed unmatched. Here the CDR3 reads CACWDRSGEKLFF. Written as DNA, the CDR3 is TGTGCCTGTTGGGACAGGTCAGGTGAAAAACTGTTTTTT.

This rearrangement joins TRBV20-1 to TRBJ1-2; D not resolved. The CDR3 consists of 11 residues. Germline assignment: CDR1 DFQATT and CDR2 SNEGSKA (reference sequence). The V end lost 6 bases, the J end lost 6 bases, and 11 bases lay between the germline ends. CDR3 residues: CSAKLNNGYTF. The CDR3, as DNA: TGCAGTGCGAAGCTTAATAATGGCTACACCTTC.

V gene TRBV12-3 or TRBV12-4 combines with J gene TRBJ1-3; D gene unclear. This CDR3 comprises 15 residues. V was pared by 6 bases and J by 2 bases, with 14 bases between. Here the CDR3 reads CASRVRSSPGNTIYF. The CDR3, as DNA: TGTGCCAGCAGGGTAAGAAGTTCCCCTGGAAACACCATATATTTT.

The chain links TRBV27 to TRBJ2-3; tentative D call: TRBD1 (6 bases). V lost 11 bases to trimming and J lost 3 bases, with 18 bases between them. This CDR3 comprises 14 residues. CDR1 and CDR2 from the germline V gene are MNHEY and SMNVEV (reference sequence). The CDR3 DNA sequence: TGTGCCCTCACTCCAGGGGATGGAACAGATACGCAGTATTTT. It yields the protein CALTPGDGTDTQYF.

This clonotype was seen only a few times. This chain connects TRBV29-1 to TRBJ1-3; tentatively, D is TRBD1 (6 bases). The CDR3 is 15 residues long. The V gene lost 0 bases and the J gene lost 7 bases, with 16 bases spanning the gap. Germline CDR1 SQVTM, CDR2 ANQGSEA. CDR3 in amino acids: CSVEESWDISNTIYF. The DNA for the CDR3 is TGCAGCGTTGAAGAATCGTGGGACATAAGCAACACCATATATTTT.

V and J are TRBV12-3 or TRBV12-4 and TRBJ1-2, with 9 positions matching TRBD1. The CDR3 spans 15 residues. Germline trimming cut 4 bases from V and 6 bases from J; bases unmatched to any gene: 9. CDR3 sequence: CASSSQGQGIHGYTF. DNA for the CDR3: TGTGCCAGCAGTTCCCAGGGACAGGGTATTCATGGCTACACCTTC.

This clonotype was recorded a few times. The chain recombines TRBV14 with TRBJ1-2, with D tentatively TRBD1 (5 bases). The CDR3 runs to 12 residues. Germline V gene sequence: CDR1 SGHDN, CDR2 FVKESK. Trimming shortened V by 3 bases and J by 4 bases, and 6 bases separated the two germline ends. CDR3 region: CASSQGVYGYTF. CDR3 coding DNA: TGTGCCAGCAGCCAGGGGGTCTATGGCTACACCTTC. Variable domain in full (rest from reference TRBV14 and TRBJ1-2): EAGVTQFPSHSVIEKGQTVTLRCDPISGHDNLYWYRRVMGKEIKFLLHFVKESKQDESGMPNNRFLAERTGGTYSTLKVQPAELEDSGVYFCASSQGVYGYTFGSGTRLTVV.

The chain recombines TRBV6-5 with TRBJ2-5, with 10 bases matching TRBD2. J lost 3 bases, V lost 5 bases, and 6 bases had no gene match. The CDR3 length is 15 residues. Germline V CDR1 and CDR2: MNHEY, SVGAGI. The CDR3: CASSSGGAGKETQYF. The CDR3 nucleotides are TGTGCCAGCAGTAGCGGGGGGGCAGGGAAAGAGACCCAGTACTTC.

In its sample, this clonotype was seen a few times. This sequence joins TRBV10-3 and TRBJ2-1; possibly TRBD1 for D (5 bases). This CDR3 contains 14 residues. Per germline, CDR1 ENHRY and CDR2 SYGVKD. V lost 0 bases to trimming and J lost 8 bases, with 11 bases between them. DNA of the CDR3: TGTGCCATCAGTGAGTCAGGCAGGGTCTATGAGCAGTTCTTC. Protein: CAISESGRVYEQFF.

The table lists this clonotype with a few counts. The CDR3 nucleotides read TGTGCCAGCAGTAGGGGTCTAGCGGGAGGGCTCTACAATGAGCAGTTCTTC. Residues: CASSRGLAGGLYNEQFF. The rearrangement uses TRBV28 and TRBJ2-1; 12 bases map to TRBD2. This CDR3 region has 17 residues. Germline V gives CDR1 MDHEN, CDR2 SYDVKM. V gave up 5 bases and J gave up 3 bases; unmatched junction bases: 8.

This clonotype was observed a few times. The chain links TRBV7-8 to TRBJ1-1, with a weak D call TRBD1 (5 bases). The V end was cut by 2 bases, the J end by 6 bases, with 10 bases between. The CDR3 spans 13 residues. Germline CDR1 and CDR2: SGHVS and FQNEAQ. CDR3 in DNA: TGTGCCAGCAGCTTAAGCGGGGGACCTGAAGCTTTCTTT. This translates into CASSLSGGPEAFF.

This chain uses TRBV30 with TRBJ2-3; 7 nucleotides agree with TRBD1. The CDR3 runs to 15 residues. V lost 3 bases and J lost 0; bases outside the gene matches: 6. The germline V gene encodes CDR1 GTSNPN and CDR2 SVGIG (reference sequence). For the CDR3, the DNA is TGTGCCTGGAGATCGGGACAGAGAAGCACAGATACGCAGTATTTT. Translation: CAWRSGQRSTDTQYF.

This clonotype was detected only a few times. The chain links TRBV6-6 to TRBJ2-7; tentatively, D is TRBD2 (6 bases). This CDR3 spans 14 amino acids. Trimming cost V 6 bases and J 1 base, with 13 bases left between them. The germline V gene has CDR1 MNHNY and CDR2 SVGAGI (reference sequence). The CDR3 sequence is CASSYGSGSYEQYF. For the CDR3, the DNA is TGTGCCAGCAGCTACGGGAGTGGTTCCTACGAGCAGTACTTC.

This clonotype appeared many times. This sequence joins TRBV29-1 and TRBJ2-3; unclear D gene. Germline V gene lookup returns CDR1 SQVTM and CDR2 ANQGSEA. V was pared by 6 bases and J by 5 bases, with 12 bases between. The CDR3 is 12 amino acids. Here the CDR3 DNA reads TGCAGCGTAGCAAGGACGGGAGATACGCAGTATTTT. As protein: CSVARTGDTQYF.

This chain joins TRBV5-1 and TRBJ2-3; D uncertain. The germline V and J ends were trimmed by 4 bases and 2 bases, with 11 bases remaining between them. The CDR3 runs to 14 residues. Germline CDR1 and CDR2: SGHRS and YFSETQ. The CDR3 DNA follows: TGCGCCAGCAGCGTCCGGGCCGCCACAGATACGCAGTATTTT. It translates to CASSVRAATDTQYF.

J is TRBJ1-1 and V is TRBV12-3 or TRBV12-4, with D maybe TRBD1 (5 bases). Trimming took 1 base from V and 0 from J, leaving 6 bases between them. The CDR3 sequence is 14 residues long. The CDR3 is CASSLGGVNTEAFF. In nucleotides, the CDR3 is TGTGCCAGCAGTTTAGGAGGGGTGAACACTGAAGCTTTCTTT.

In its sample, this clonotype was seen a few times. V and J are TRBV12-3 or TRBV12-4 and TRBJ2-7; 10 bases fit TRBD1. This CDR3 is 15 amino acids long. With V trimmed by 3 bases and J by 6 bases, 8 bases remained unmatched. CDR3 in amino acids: CASSFSGTGAREQYF. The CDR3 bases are TGTGCCAGCAGTTTCTCCGGGACAGGGGCGCGCGAGCAGTACTTC.

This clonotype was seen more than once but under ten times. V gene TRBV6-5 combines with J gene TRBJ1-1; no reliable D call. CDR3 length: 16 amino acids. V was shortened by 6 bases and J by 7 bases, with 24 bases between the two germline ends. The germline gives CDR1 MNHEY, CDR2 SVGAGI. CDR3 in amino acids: CASRPTLGSNRGEAFF. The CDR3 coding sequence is TGTGCCAGCAGACCGACTTTGGGGAGCAACCGGGGTGAAGCTTTCTTT.

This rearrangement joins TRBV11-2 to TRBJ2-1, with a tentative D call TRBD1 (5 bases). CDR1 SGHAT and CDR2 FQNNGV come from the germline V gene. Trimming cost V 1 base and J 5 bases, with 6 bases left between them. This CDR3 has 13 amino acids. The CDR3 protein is CASSLGQNNEQFF. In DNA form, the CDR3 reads TGTGCCAGCAGCTTAGGACAGAACAATGAGCAGTTCTTC.

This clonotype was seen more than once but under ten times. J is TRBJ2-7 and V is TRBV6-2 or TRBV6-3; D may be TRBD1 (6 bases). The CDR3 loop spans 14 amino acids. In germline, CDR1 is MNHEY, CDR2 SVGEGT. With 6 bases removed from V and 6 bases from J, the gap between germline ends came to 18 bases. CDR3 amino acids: CASSRDRIPGEQYF. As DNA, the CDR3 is TGTGCCAGCAGCCGCGACAGGATACCGGGCGAGCAGTACTTC.

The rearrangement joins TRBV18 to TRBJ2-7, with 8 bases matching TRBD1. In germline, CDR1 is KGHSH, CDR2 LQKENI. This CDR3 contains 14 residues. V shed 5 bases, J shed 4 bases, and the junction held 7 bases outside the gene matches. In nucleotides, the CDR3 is TGTGCCAGCTCAATCGACAGGGGCAAGTACGAGCAGTACTTC. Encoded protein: CASSIDRGKYEQYF.

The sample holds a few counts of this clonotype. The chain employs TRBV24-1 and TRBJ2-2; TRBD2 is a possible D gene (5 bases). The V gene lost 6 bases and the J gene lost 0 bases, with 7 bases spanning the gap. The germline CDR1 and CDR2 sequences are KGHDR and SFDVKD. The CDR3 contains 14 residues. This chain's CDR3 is CATSLGANTGELFF. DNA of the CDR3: TGTGCCACCAGTCTCGGGGCGAACACCGGGGAGCTGTTTTTT.

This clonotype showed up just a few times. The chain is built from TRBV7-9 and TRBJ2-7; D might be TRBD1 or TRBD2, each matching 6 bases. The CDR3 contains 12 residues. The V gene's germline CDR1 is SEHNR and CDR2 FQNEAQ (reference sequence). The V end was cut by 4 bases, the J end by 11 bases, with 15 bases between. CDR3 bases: TGTGCCAGCAGCTCTTACAGGGAGGTGAAGTACTTC. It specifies CASSSYREVKYF. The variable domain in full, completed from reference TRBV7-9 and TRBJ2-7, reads DTGVSQNPRHKITKRGQNVTFRCDPISEHNRLYWYRQTLGQGPEFLTYFQNEAQLEKSRLLSDRFSAERPKGSFSTLEIQRTEQGDSAMYLCASSSYREVKYFGPGTRLTVT.